This TCR beta chain was captured by sequencing in a study of blood T cells in healthy people across ages. Study-wide results and caveats: Researchers said unsorted PBMCs prevented a conclusive naive versus antigen-experienced comparison. The CMV status of each donor remained undetermined, and this could have confounded shifts in expanded clonotypes. Naive T cell percentage and TCR beta diversity correlated strongly.

There were at least 5.5 micrograms of total RNA extracted from every sample. The CDR3 extends over 14 amino acids. CDR1 is KGHDR, CDR2 SFDVKD, per germline. Of note for this clonotype: As yet, its antigen is unknown. The germline gene is not matched at one end of the junction; a read error may be the cause.

For the second PCR, which ran for about 7 to 11 cycles, a sample-barcoded 5' primer and a J-beta primer mix were used. A single record per CDR3 protein comes from TCRdb applying MiXCR to the 5' RACE reads. The data show approximately 600,000 distinct CDR3 sequences, around three fifths seen once. Sequenced: blood. This clonotype was sampled from a man aged 55 to 70 in good health. The chain couples TRBV24-1 to TRBJ2-5; D is possibly TRBD2 (5 bases). The CDR3 here is CATRDGRVQETRYF. In DNA form, the CDR3 reads TGTGCCACCAGGGATGGGCGGGTCCAAGAGACCCGGTACTTC.